This T cell receptor beta chain was captured by sequencing in a study of PD-1 blockade in classical Hodgkin lymphoma. Using immunoSEQ multiplex PCR, the repertoire was profiled, and TCRdb retains in-frame clones only, with some absent. The sample holds about 22,000 clones; more than 60% are singletons and the top ten take approximately 8%. Following autologous stem cell transplantation, relapse occurred in every patient, and exposure to brentuximab vedotin varied. Study outcomes and limitations: Patients who initiated nivolumab within 1 year of ASCT were excluded. Possibly reflecting disease activity or prior therapy, repertoire differences have causes that remain undefined. Patients newly diagnosed and complete responders had comparable baseline diversity.

The ends were cut back, 6 bases at V and 6 bases at J, with 15 bases in the middle. There are 14 residues in the CDR3. Germline CDR1 MNHNY, CDR2 SVGAGI (reference sequence). As to this clone: Its specificity is not known.

The sequence was obtained from a human donor with classical Hodgkin lymphoma. V usage is TRBV6-6 and J usage is TRBJ2-1, with D hard to call. Sequencing was performed on peripheral blood mononuclear cells (PBMCs), taken before the second cycle of nivolumab. For the CDR3, the DNA is TGTGCCAGCAGCGCTTGGCCCGCCCTCAATGAGCAGTTCTTC. It is translated as CASSAWPALNEQFF.